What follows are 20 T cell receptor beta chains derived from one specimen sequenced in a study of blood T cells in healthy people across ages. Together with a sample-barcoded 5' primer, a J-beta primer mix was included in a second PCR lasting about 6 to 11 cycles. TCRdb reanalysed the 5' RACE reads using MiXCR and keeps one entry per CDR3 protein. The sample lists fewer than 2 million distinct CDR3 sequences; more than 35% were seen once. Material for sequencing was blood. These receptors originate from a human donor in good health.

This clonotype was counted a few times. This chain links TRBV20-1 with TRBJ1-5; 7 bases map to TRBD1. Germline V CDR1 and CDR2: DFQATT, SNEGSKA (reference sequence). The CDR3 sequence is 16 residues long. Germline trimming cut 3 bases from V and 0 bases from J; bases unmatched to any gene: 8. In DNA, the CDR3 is TGCAGTGCTAGTTCCGGGACAGAGTATAGCAATCAGCCCCAGCATTTT. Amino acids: CSASSGTEYSNQPQHF.

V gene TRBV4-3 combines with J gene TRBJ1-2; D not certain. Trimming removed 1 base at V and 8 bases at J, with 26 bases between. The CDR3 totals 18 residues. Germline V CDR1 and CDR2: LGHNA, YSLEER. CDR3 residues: CASSQVPADPLLAPGYTF. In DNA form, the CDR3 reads TGCGCCAGCAGCCAAGTCCCGGCCGATCCCTTACTAGCTCCCGGCTACACCTTC.

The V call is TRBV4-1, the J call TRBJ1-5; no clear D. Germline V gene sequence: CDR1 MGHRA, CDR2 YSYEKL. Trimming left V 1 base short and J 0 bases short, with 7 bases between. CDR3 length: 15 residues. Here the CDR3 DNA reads TGCGCCAGCAGCCAAGCGCCGAATAGCAATCAGCCCCAGCATTTT. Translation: CASSQAPNSNQPQHF.

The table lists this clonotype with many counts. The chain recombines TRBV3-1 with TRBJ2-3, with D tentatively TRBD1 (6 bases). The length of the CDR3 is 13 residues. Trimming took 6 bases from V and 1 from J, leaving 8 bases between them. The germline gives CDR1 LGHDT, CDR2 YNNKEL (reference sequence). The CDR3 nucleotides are TGTGCCAGCAGTTACAGGGGCACAGATACGCAGTATTTT. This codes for CASSYRGTDTQYF.

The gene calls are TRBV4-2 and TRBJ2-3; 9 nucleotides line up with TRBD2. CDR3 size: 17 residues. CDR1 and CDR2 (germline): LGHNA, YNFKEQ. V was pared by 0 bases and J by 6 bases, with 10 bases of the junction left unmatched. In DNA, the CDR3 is TGTGCCAGCAGCCAAGATCGAAGCGGGGGGTATAGGGATACGCAGTATTTT. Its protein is CASSQDRSGGYRDTQYF.

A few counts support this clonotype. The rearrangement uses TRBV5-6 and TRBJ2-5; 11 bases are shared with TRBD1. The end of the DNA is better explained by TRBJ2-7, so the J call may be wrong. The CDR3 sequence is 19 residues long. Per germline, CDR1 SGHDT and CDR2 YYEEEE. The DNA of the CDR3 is TGTGCCAGCAGCACCGATTCAATGGACAGGGGGCTTGATGGCGACGAGCAGTACTTC. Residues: CASSTDSMDRGLDGDEQYF.

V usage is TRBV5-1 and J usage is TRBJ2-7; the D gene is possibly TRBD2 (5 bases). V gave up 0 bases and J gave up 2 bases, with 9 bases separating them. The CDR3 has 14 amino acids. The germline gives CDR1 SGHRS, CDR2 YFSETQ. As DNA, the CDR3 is TGCGCCAGCAGCTTGGCTCTGAGGGCCTACGAGCAGTACTTC. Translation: CASSLALRAYEQYF.

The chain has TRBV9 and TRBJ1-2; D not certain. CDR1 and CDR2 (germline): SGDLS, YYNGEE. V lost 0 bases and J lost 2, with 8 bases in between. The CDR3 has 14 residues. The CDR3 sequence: CASSVVPGNYGYTF. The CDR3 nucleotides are TGTGCCAGCAGCGTAGTCCCAGGAAACTATGGCTACACCTTC.

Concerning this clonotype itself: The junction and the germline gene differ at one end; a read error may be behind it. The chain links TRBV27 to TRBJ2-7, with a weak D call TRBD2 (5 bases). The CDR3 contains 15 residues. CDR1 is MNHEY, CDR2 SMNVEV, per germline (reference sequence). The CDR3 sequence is CASRDRGQDTYEQCF. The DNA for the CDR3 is TGTGCCAGCAGAGATCGAGGGCAGGATACCTACGAGCAGTGCTTC.

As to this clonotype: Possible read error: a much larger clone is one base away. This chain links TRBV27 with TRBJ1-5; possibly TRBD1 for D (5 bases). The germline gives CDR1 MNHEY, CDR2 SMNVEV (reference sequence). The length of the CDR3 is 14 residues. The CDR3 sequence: CSSSMWGSNQPQHF. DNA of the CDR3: TGTTCCAGCAGTATGTGGGGGAGCAATCAGCCCCAGCATTTT.

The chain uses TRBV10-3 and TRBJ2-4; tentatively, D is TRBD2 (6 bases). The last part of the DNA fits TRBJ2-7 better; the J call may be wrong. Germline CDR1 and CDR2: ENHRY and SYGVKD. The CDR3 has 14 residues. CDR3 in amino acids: CAISGGLSGNEQYF. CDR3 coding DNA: TGTGCCATCAGTGGGGGACTTTCAGGTAACGAGCAGTACTTC.

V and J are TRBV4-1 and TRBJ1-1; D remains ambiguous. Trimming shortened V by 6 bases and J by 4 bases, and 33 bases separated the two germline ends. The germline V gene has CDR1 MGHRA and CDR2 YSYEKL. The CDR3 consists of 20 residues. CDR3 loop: CASRPIGLFISDPRSTEAFF. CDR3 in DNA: TGCGCCAGCAGACCAATTGGGCTGTTTATCAGTGACCCCCGGAGCACTGAAGCTTTCTTT.

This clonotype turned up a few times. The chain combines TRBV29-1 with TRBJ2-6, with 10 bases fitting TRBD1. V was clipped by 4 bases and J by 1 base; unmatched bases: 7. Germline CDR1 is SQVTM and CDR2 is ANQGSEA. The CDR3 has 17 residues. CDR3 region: CSVVPGQGLSGANVLTF. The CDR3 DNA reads TGCAGCGTTGTCCCGGGACAGGGGCTGTCTGGGGCCAACGTCCTGACTTTC.

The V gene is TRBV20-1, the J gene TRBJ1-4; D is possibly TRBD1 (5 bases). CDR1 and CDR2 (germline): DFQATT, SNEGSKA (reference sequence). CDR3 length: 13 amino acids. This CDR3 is CSIGGATNEKLFF. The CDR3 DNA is TGCAGCATCGGAGGGGCAACTAATGAAAAACTGTTTTTT.

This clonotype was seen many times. The CDR3 region is CASSLFSNYGYTF. The DNA for the CDR3 is TGTGCCAGCAGTTTATTCTCTAACTATGGCTACACCTTC. V is TRBV28 and J is TRBJ1-2; D is ambiguous. V was pared by 1 base and J by 0 bases, with 3 bases between. CDR1 and CDR2 (germline): MDHEN, SYDVKM. The CDR3 is 13 amino acids.

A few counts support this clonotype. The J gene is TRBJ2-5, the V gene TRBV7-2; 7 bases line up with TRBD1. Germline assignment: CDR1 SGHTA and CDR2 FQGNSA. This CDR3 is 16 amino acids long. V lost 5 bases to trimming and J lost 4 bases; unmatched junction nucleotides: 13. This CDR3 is CASSPRQGLYGETQYF. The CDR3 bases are TGTGCCAGCAGCCCTCGACAGGGCCTGTACGGAGAGACCCAGTACTTC.

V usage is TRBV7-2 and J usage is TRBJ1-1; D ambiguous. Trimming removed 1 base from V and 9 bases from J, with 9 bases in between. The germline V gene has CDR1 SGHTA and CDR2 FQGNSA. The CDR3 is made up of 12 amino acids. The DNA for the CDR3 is TGTGCCAGCAGCTTAGTATCGGGGAAAGCTTTCTTT. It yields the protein CASSLVSGKAFF. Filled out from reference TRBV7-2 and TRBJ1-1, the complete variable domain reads GAGVSQSPSNKVTEKGKDVELRCDPISGHTALYWYRQSLGQGLEFLIYFQGNSAPDKSGLPSDRFSAERTGGSVSTLTIQRTQQEDSAVYLCASSLVSGKAFFGQGTRLTVV.

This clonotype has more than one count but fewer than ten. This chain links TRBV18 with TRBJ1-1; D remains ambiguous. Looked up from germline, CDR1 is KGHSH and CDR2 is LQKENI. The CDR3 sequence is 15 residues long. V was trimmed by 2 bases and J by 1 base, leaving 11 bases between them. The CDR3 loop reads CASSPSLVQNTEAFF. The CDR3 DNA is TGTGCCAGCTCACCATCCCTCGTCCAGAACACTGAAGCTTTCTTT.

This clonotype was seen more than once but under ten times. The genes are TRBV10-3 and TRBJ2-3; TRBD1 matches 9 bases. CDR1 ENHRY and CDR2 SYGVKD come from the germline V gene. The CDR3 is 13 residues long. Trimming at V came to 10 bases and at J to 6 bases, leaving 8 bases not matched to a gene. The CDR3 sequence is CATAGTGPDTQYF. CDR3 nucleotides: TGTGCCACCGCCGGGACAGGGCCTGATACGCAGTATTTT.

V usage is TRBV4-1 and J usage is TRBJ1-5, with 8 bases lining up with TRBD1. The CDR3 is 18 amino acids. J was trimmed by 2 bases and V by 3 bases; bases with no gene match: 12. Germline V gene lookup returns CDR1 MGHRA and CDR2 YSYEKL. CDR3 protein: CASSQFTPPGQGNQPQHF. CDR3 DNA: TGCGCCAGCAGCCAGTTTACCCCTCCGGGACAGGGCAATCAGCCCCAGCATTTT.